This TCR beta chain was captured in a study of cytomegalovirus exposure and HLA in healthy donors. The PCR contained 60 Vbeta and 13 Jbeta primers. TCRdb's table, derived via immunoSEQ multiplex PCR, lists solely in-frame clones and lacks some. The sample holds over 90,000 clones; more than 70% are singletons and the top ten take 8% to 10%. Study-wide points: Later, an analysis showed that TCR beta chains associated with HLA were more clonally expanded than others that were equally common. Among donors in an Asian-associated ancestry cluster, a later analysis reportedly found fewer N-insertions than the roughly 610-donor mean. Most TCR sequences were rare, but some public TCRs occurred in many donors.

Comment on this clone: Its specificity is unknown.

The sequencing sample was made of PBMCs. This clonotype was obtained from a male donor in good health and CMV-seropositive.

The CDR3 loop reads CASSFGWTSYGYTF. In nucleotides, the CDR3 is TGTGCCAGCAGCTTTGGTTGGACAAGCTATGGCTACACCTTC. The J gene is TRBJ1-2, the V gene TRBV7-2, with a weak D call TRBD1 (5 bases). V gave up 3 bases and J gave up 4 bases, with 12 bases separating them. This CDR3 is built from 14 residues. Germline V gene lookup returns CDR1 SGHTA and CDR2 FQGNSA.